This entry features one TCR beta chain sequence. The repertoire was sequenced with immunoSEQ multiplex PCR; TCRdb's copy has only in-frame clones and lacks some. The repertoire includes about 160,000 clones, 86% of them detected once, and more than 3% sits in the top ten. The data are from a study of blood T cell repertoires in COVID-19. Study-level background: The United States, Italy and Spain were the sources of the acute and convalescent COVID-19 samples. T cells, B-cell-depleted T cells, or PBMCs supplied cDNA or gDNA.

The V gene end was trimmed by 3 bases and the J gene end by 6 bases; junction bases not matched to a gene: 9. There are 17 residues in the CDR3. CDR1 is SGHAT, CDR2 FQNNGV, per germline. The genes are TRBV11-2 and TRBJ2-7; TRBD2 matches at 15 bases. The sequence derives from a man aged 65 to 79 with acute or convalescent COVID-19. The specimen was peripheral blood. For the CDR3, the DNA is TGTGCCAGCAGCTTGGCCGGACTAGCGGGAGGGCCTTTCGAGCAGTACTTC. It is translated as CASSLAGLAGGPFEQYF.